This TCR beta chain was sequenced for a study of blood T cell repertoires in COVID-19 (dated by TCRdb to 2020 to 2022). About the full investigation: Samples from collaborators originated in the United States, Italy and Spain and spanned both the acute and convalescent phases of COVID-19. The prospective study material was composed of cDNA or gDNA derived from T cells, B-cell-depleted T cells, or PBMCs. Subjects who had been exposed to COVID-19, were actively infected with it, or had recovered from it provided the deeply sampled blood TCRbeta repertoires that made up the dataset. The repertoires were made available in a free public database intended to serve as a resource for research on the immune response to SARS-CoV-2. Samples came from the ongoing ImmuneRACE study (first 160 participants) plus 1,254 subjects from 6 global collaborators. Sample metadata almost always included a de-identified subject ID, COVID-19 status, age in years and sex. Where HLA class I and class II types were available, the types were taken from metadata supplied by the sample provider, not from assay-based typing. The research as a whole found: How much clinical and demographic metadata was included differed by source and by participant, and the metadata was provided uncurated.

Participants in the prospective study were aged 18 to 89 years, lived in 20 to 30 United States geographic areas, and enrolled through a virtual design. In the prospective study, cohorts were assigned on the basis of participant-reported clinical history obtained from a screening survey and a study questionnaire. Recovered participants in ImmuneRACE Cohort 3 were defined by two consecutive negative NP/OP PCR tests, clearance by a healthcare professional, or resolution of symptoms. In the prospective study, mobile phlebotomists collected whole blood, serum and a nasopharyngeal or oropharyngeal swab from each participant. Over a roughly two-month period, participants in the prospective study had the option of providing additional blood draws and questionnaires. Blood samples from the prospective study were shipped frozen or at room temperature prior to DNA extraction. In regard to this clone: The clone's antigen remains unknown. Base qualities are not provided; no much larger clone lies one nucleotide away.

Taken from the germline V gene, the CDR1 and CDR2 loops are SGHTA and FQGTGA. The V and J ends are trimmed by 2 bases and 4 bases, leaving 10 bases between them. Counted from cysteine to phenylalanine, this CDR3 has 14 amino acids. Just the 42-base CDR3 DNA is kept, in frame starting at base 1. The immunoSEQ Assay, a bias-controlled multiplex PCR, was used to amplify TCRbeta CDR3 regions from genomic DNA. The paper's data handling went like this. The number of nucleated cells in each sample was estimated from the amplification of reference gene primers within the assay. Sequence reads were collapsed and filtered to measure the absolute abundance of every unique TCRbeta CDR3 rearrangement. For each sample, productive Simpson clonality was calculated as the square root of Simpson's diversity index across productive rearrangements. TCRdb limited this immuneACCESS table to in-frame rearrangements with V and J called. A share of clones is missing; checked studies link under half to unresolved V genes, and the rest is unexplained. V and J calls and clone size come straight from that table; D and trimming were deduced from the DNA. In all, the sample holds about 270,000 clones, and around 89% of those were seen once. The top ten constitute over 2% of the sample.

The sequence was collected from a woman between 18 and 29 years old who had recovered from COVID-19. Input material: PBMCs or T cells enriched from blood (not recorded which). Recombination joined TRBV7-3 with TRBJ2-3; the D segment could be TRBD2, given 5 matching bases. The CDR3 corresponds to CASSLVTGADTQYF. The nucleotides are TGTGCCAGCAGCTTAGTAACCGGGGCAGATACGCAGTATTTT. The full variable domain, completed from the reference TRBV7-3 and TRBJ2-3 proteins outside the CDR3, reads GAGVSQTPSNKVTEKGKYVELRCDPISGHTALYWYRQSLGQGPEFLIYFQGTGAADDSGLPNDRFFAVRPEGSVSTLKIQRTERGDSAVYLCASSLVTGADTQYFGPGTRLTVL.